These T cell receptor beta chains were read from a single sample in a study of blood T cells in healthy people across ages. One entry per CDR3 protein results from TCRdb running MiXCR on the 5' RACE reads. The sample lists about 680,000 distinct CDR3 sequences, approximately 50% occurring once. The sequenced sample was blood. These receptors all stem from a woman aged 55-69 years in good health. Both conserved end residues are part of each CDR3. D genes are given only for firm matches. Clone sizes are given selectively: once, few, many, or a class where the clone is expanded.

V gene	clone size	D gene	J gene	CDR3 protein	CDR3 DNA
TRBV29-1	NA	NA	TRBJ2-5	CSVVDGRQETQYF	TGCAGCGTTGTGGATGGACGGCAAGAGACCCAGTACTTC
TRBV7-9	few	NA	TRBJ2-1	CASSPPARPYNEQFF	TGTGCCAGCAGCCCCCCGGCCAGGCCCTACAATGAGCAGTTCTTC
TRBV7-3	NA	NA	TRBJ2-3	CASRMGPGTDTQYF	TGTGCCAGCAGGATGGGTCCCGGCACAGATACGCAGTATTTT
TRBV4-3	NA	NA	TRBJ2-3	CASSQVRTSTDTQYF	TGCGCCAGCAGCCAAGTTCGGACCTCGACAGATACGCAGTATTTT
TRBV5-1	few	TRBD2	TRBJ2-2	CASTGGLAGSGELFF	TGCGCCAGCACAGGAGGTCTAGCGGGATCCGGGGAGCTGTTTTTT
TRBV28	NA	NA	TRBJ1-2	CASRRTDRKGYTF	TGTGCCAGCAGGCGGACCGACAGGAAAGGCTACACCTTC
TRBV4-3	NA	NA	TRBJ2-4	CASSQDRGGNIQYF	TGCGCCAGCAGCCAAGACAGGGGGGGAAACATTCAGTACTTC
TRBV20-1	NA	TRBD2	TRBJ2-5	CSASFPSGASGRGSETQYF	TGCAGTGCTAGTTTCCCCTCCGGGGCTAGCGGGAGAGGCAGTGAGACCCAGTACTTC
TRBV10-3	NA	NA	TRBJ2-5	CAISSFGSNEQYF	TGTGCCATCAGTTCATTCGGGAGCAATGAGCAGTACTTC
TRBV19	few	NA	TRBJ1-2	CASIAQGSYGYTF	TGTGCCAGTATCGCACAGGGAAGCTATGGCTACACCTTC
TRBV4-1	NA	TRBD1	TRBJ2-7	CASSQGFPRQGVHYEQYF	TGCGCCAGCAGCCAAGGATTCCCTCGACAGGGGGTACACTACGAGCAGTACTTC
TRBV5-1	few	TRBD2	TRBJ2-5	CASSLSAGAYQETQYF	TGCGCCAGCAGCTTGTCGGCGGGAGCATACCAAGAGACCCAGTACTTC
TRBV25-1	NA	TRBD1	TRBJ2-5	CASSDADRGLQETQYF	TGTGCCAGCAGTGACGCGGACAGGGGGTTACAAGAGACCCAGTACTTC
TRBV4-1	few	NA	TRBJ1-2	CASSQDRAGGYTF	TGCGCCAGCAGCCAAGATAGGGCGGGGGGCTACACCTTC
TRBV6-6	NA	TRBD1	TRBJ1-2	CASSRKTGGNGYTF	TGTGCCAGCAGCAGAAAGACAGGGGGCAATGGCTATACCTTC
TRBV11-2	NA	NA	TRBJ1-6	CASSDRPPSSYNSPLHF	TGTGCCAGCAGCGATAGGCCCCCGTCCTCCTATAATTCACCCCTCCACTTT
TRBV19	NA	NA	TRBJ2-1	CASSIAGDPLREQFF	TGTGCCAGTAGTATAGCGGGAGACCCCTTACGGGAGCAGTTCTTC
TRBV4-2	NA	TRBD1	TRBJ2-5	CASSRGSDRAETQYF	TGTGCCAGCAGCCGTGGGTCGGACAGGGCGGAGACCCAGTACTTC
TRBV20-1	few	NA	TRBJ2-5	CSARAGTTVGEQYF	TGCAGTGCTAGAGCCGGGACCACCGTTGGTGAGCAGTACTTC
TRBV15	few	TRBD2	TRBJ2-4	CASATGTSGLVGSIQYF	TGTGCCTCGGCCACGGGGACTAGCGGGTTAGTTGGGAGCATTCAGTACTTC
TRBV27	NA	TRBD2	TRBJ2-5	CASSPYSGGSTETQYF	TGTGCCAGCAGCCCTTATTCGGGGGGATCCACTGAGACCCAGTACTTC
TRBV5-1	NA	NA	TRBJ2-3	CASSLRLLGDTQYF	TGCGCCAGCAGCTTGAGGTTATTGGGAGATACGCAGTATTTT
TRBV29-1	few	NA	TRBJ2-3	CSVEDPLHTDTQYF	TGCAGCGTTGAAGATCCCCTACACACAGATACGCAGTATTTT
TRBV5-1	few	TRBD2	TRBJ2-1	CASSLIGAGGKNEQFF	TGCGCCAGCAGCTTGATAGGGGCGGGAGGAAAGAATGAGCAGTTCTTC
TRBV20-1	few	TRBD2	TRBJ2-7	CSATGGLGGYEQYF	TGCAGTGCCACGGGGGGTCTCGGCGGCTACGAGCAGTACTTC
TRBV20-1	NA	TRBD2	TRBJ2-7	CSARDLTGGVYEQYF	TGCAGTGCTAGAGATCTGACGGGAGGGGTCTACGAGCAGTACTTC
TRBV20-1	NA	TRBD1	TRBJ1-1	CSARDRGQGFVSEAFF	TGCAGTGCTAGAGATCGAGGACAGGGCTTCGTTAGCGAAGCTTTCTTT
TRBV7-2	few	NA	TRBJ2-3	CASNVRRSTDTQYF	TGTGCCAGCAACGTACGTCGAAGCACAGATACGCAGTATTTT
TRBV20-1	NA	NA	TRBJ2-3	CSASGISGADTQYF	TGCAGTGCTAGTGGGATTTCGGGGGCAGATACGCAGTATTTT
TRBV2	NA	NA	TRBJ2-7	CASSADKYEQYF	TGTGCCAGCAGCGCGGACAAGTACGAGCAGTACTTC
TRBV14	NA	TRBD2	TRBJ2-7	CASSPRGGSLEQYF	TGTGCCAGCAGCCCCCGGGGAGGGTCTCTCGAGCAGTACTTC
TRBV7-2	NA	NA	TRBJ2-5	CASSLGGPDLEPGLYF	TGTGCCAGCAGCTTAGGGGGCCCGGATCTCGAACCGGGACTGTACTTC
TRBV7-2	few	NA	TRBJ1-2	CASSLEEGYYGYTF	TGTGCCAGCAGCTTAGAAGAGGGTTACTATGGCTACACCTTC
TRBV4-2	NA	TRBD2	TRBJ2-7	CASSQEASGSSYEQYF	TGTGCCAGCAGCCAAGAAGCCAGCGGGAGCTCCTACGAGCAGTACTTC
TRBV11-2	NA	NA	TRBJ2-5	CASSKRFQETQYF	TGTGCCAGCAGCAAACGCTTCCAAGAGACCCAGTACTTC
TRBV9	NA	NA	TRBJ2-1	CTSSPWGSMYNEQFF	TGTACCAGCAGCCCCTGGGGGTCTATGTACAATGAGCAGTTCTTC
TRBV27	many	TRBD1	TRBJ2-7	CASSSPGQGAYEQYF	TGTGCCAGCAGCTCCCCGGGACAGGGGGCCTACGAGCAGTACTTC